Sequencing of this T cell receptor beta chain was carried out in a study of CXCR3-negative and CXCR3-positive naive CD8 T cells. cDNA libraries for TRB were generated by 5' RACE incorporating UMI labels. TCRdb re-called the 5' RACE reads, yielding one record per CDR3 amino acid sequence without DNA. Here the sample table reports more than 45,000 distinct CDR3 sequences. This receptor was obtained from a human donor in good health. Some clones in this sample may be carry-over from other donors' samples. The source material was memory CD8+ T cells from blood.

CDR3 protein: CASSQTGTGNEQYF. The chain employs TRBV14 and TRBJ2-7; checking the TCRdb D call of TRBD1 is not possible without DNA. CDR3 size: 14 residues. Germline loops: CDR1 SGHDN, CDR2 FVKESK.